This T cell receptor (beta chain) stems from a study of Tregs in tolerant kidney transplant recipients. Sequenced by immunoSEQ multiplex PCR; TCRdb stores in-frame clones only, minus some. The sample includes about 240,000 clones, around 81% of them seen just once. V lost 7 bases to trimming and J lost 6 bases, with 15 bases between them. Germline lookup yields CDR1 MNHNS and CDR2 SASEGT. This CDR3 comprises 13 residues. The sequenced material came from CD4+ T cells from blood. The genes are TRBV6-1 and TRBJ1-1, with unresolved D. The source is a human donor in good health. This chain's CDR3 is CASMLRVGAEAFF. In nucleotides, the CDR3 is TGTGCCAGCATGCTAAGGGTGGGAGCTGAAGCTTTCTTT.